The 21 T cell receptor beta chains reported below all come from one sample, sequenced in a study of T cell responses to AZD1222 COVID-19 vaccine. TCRdb's table, derived via immunoSEQ multiplex PCR, lists solely in-frame clones and lacks some. The table shows around 67,000 clones, with roughly 80% occurring only once. The starting material was peripheral blood, obtained on day 0 of AZD1222 vaccination. Source of these receptors: an adult in good health.

This sequence joins TRBV6-6 and TRBJ1-1; D might be TRBD1 (6 bases). V was shortened by 5 bases and J by 8 bases, with 15 bases between the two germline ends. The length of the CDR3 is 13 residues. Germline-derived CDR1 and CDR2 are MNHNY and SVGAGI (reference sequence). As DNA, the CDR3 is TGTGCCAGCAGTGCGCGCCACAGGGCGGAAGCTTTCTTT. Protein: CASSARHRAEAFF.

The chain links TRBV7-2 to TRBJ1-5; TRBD1 matches at 7 bases. Germline trimming cut 1 base from V and 4 bases from J; bases unmatched to any gene: 4. There are 15 residues in the CDR3. Germline-derived CDR1 and CDR2 are SGHTA and FQGNSA. CDR3 region: CASSLDRGANQPQHF. CDR3 sequence (DNA): TGTGCCAGCAGCTTAGACAGGGGTGCAAATCAGCCCCAGCATTTT.

The CDR3 reads CASSEEEWLGSGSIGTEAFF. The CDR3 DNA sequence: TGTGCCAGCAGTGAAGAGGAATGGCTAGGGTCAGGGAGTATCGGCACTGAAGCTTTCTTT. V usage is TRBV6-1 and J usage is TRBJ1-1; D may be TRBD1 (5 bases). Trimming took 1 base from V and 4 from J, leaving 28 bases between them. Per germline, CDR1 MNHNS and CDR2 SASEGT. CDR3 length equals 20 residues.

This chain links TRBV27 with TRBJ2-1; 13 bases are a match to TRBD2. There are 16 residues in the CDR3. Germline V gives CDR1 MNHEY, CDR2 SMNVEV (reference sequence). Trimming cost V 5 bases and J 7 bases; bases outside gene matches: 8. CDR3 in amino acids: CASSPGLAGEANEQFF. The CDR3 DNA reads as TGTGCCAGCAGTCCCGGACTAGCGGGAGAGGCGAATGAGCAGTTCTTC.

This chain links TRBV5-1 with TRBJ1-2; unclear D gene. V dropped 0 bases and J dropped 4 bases, with 4 bases sitting between them. Germline CDR1 reads SGHRS; CDR2 reads YFSETQ. CDR3 length equals 12 residues. The CDR3 loop is CASSLDGYGYTF. CDR3 in DNA: TGCGCCAGCAGCTTGGACGGCTATGGCTACACCTTC.

The chain is built from TRBV7-8 and TRBJ2-2; D possibly corresponds to TRBD2 (6 bases). The germline V gene has CDR1 SGHVS and CDR2 FQNEAQ. Deletions cut 5 bases from V and 4 bases from J, with 14 bases between. This CDR3 region has 15 residues. CDR3 protein: CASSSAGTRTGELFF. The CDR3, as DNA: TGTGCCAGCAGCAGCGCCGGGACTCGCACCGGGGAGCTGTTTTTT. The full variable domain, completed using reference TRBV7-8 and TRBJ2-2, is GAGVSQSPRYKVAKRGQDVALRCDPISGHVSLFWYQQALGQGPEFLTYFQNEAQLDKSGLPSDRFFAERPEGSVSTLKIQRTQQEDSAVYLCASSSAGTRTGELFFGEGSRLTVL.

This clone has only a few counts. This chain uses TRBV10-3 with TRBJ1-2, with 7 bases fitting TRBD1. The CDR3 spans 14 residues. Germline V gives CDR1 ENHRY, CDR2 SYGVKD. With 4 bases clipped from V and 4 bases from J, the junction kept 6 bases outside the gene matches. CDR3 amino acids: CAISVDRQGYGYTF. The CDR3, as DNA: TGTGCCATCAGTGTGGACAGGCAGGGCTATGGCTACACCTTC.

J is TRBJ2-7 and V is TRBV6-5; 10 nucleotides agree with TRBD1. Germline V gene sequence: CDR1 MNHEY, CDR2 SVGAGI. The CDR3 contains 16 residues. J lost 5 bases, V lost 4 bases, and 11 bases had no gene match. The CDR3 nucleotides read TGTGCCAGCAGTTCCACCCCGGGACAGGGGACCCACGAGCAGTACTTC. Protein: CASSSTPGQGTHEQYF.

This sequence joins TRBV28 and TRBJ1-2; possibly TRBD1 for D (5 bases). Germline lookup yields CDR1 MDHEN and CDR2 SYDVKM. The CDR3 is 13 residues long. V was clipped by 4 bases and J by 6 bases, with 12 bases between them. DNA for the CDR3: TGTGCCAGCAGTTCTCAAGGGGCCGATGGCTACACCTTC. Residues: CASSSQGADGYTF.

The chain has TRBV2 and TRBJ2-6; TRBD1 is a possible D gene (5 bases). There are 17 residues in the CDR3. Deletions cut 6 bases from V and 0 bases from J, with 15 bases between. Germline CDR1 SNHLY, CDR2 FYNNEI. This CDR3 reads CASRLDISYSGANVLTF. The CDR3 DNA sequence: TGTGCCAGCAGGCTGGACATAAGCTACTCTGGGGCCAACGTCCTGACTTTC.

This clone was counted once. The chain joins TRBV6-4 to TRBJ2-3; D is unresolved. The CDR3 has 15 residues. CDR1 is MRHNA and CDR2 is SNTAGT in the germline V gene. The germline V and J ends were trimmed by 0 bases and 0 bases, with 7 bases remaining between them. The CDR3 loop reads CASSDSEGSTDTQYF. In DNA, the CDR3 is TGTGCCAGCAGTGACTCTGAAGGAAGCACAGATACGCAGTATTTT.

The chain employs TRBV11-2 and TRBJ2-5; possibly TRBD2 for D (5 bases). The CDR3 covers 12 residues. CDR1 is SGHAT and CDR2 is FQNNGV in the germline V gene. The V end lost 6 bases, the J end lost 9 bases, and 14 bases lay between the germline ends. CDR3 sequence (DNA): TGTGCCAGCAGTTTGATTACGAGGGCCCAGTACTTC. Residues: CASSLITRAQYF. The full variable domain, in which reference TRBV11-2 and TRBJ2-5 provide the parts outside the CDR3, is EAGVAQSPRYKIIEKRQSVAFWCNPISGHATLYWYQQILGQGPKLLIQFQNNGVVDDSQLPKDRFSAERLKGVDSTLKIQPAKLEDSAVYLCASSLITRAQYFGPGTRLLVL.

Of note for this clone: This may come from a read error, since a much larger clone is one base off. Other DNA variants within this sample encode the same CDR3. J is TRBJ2-7 and V is TRBV9, with 9 nucleotides matching TRBD1. The junction had 0 bases not matched to a gene; V was cut back by 3 bases and J by 2 bases. CDR3 size: 13 residues. Germline CDR1 and CDR2: SGDLS and YYNGEE. Here the CDR3 reads CASSGQGAYEQYF. The CDR3 region has the DNA TGTGCCAGCAGCGGACAGGGGGCCTACGAGCAGTACTTC.

The J gene is TRBJ2-5, the V gene TRBV29-1; the match to TRBD2 covers 8 bases. J lost 5 bases, V lost 6 bases, and 5 bases had no gene match. There are 12 residues in the CDR3. CDR1 SQVTM and CDR2 ANQGSEA come from the germline V gene. CDR3 DNA sequence: TGCAGCGTCCGACCGGGGGGGGAGACCCAGTACTTC. As protein: CSVRPGGETQYF.

This clone has more than one count but fewer than ten. This chain joins TRBV6-2 or TRBV6-3 and TRBJ2-2; a possible D gene is TRBD1 (5 bases). Germline loops: CDR1 MNHEY, CDR2 SVGEGT. The CDR3 loop spans 17 amino acids. Trimming shortened V by 6 bases and J by 2 bases, and 19 bases separated the two germline ends. In nucleotides, the CDR3 is TGTGCCAGCAGCCGCTTTCGCCCCAGGGAAAACACCGGGGAGCTGTTTTTT. This gives the protein CASSRFRPRENTGELFF.

This rearrangement joins TRBV10-2 to TRBJ2-1; 9 nucleotides agree with TRBD1. The V segment lost 4 bases and the J segment 7 bases; nucleotides outside the gene matches: 8. Germline V CDR1 and CDR2: WSHSY, SAAADI. This CDR3 spans 15 amino acids. In DNA, the CDR3 is TGCGCCAGCAGTGGGTTGGACAGGGGAGAGAATGAGCAGTTCTTC. Its protein is CASSGLDRGENEQFF.

This clone was observed a handful of times. J is TRBJ2-7 and V is TRBV5-6, with 11 bases that match TRBD2. Germline trimming cut 4 bases from V and 0 bases from J; bases unmatched to any gene: 6. The CDR3 consists of 16 residues. In germline, CDR1 is SGHDT, CDR2 YYEEEE. CDR3 in DNA: TGTGCCAGCAGCACCGGACTAGCGGGTCTCTCCTACGAGCAGTACTTC. Translated, it gives CASSTGLAGLSYEQYF.

The genes are TRBV6-5 and TRBJ1-6; D is unresolved. This CDR3 is built from 14 residues. From germline, CDR1 is MNHEY and CDR2 SVGAGI. The V end lost 8 bases, the J end lost 9 bases, and 17 bases lay between the germline ends. CDR3 region: CASLSVGPASPLHF. DNA for the CDR3: TGTGCCAGCCTGTCGGTGGGTCCTGCTTCACCCCTCCACTTT.

The chain recombines TRBV24-1 with TRBJ2-1, with 8 positions matching TRBD2. This CDR3 has 14 residues. V lost 7 bases to trimming and J lost 4 bases; unmatched junction nucleotides: 5. Germline V gives CDR1 KGHDR, CDR2 SFDVKD. DNA for the CDR3: TGTGCCACCAGCGGCGGGGGGCCGTACAATGAGCAGTTCTTC. Its protein product is CATSGGGPYNEQFF.

CDR3 residues: CASGAIFEKLFF. The CDR3, as DNA: TGTGCCAGCGGCGCTATCTTTGAAAAACTGTTTTTT. The chain carries TRBV3-1 (or the pseudogene TRBV3-2) and TRBJ1-4, with D uncertain. V gave up 8 bases and J gave up 7 bases, with 11 bases separating them. In germline, CDR1 is LGHDT, CDR2 YNNKEL (reference sequence). The CDR3 contains 12 residues.

The chain combines TRBV19 with TRBJ2-2, with TRBD1 matching 9 bases. CDR3 size: 15 residues. With 6 bases clipped from V and 4 bases from J, the junction kept 6 bases outside the gene matches. Germline V gives CDR1 LNHDA, CDR2 SQIVND (reference sequence). Here the CDR3 DNA reads TGTGCCAGTAGGCGAACAGGGGGCTTCACCGGGGAGCTGTTTTTT. This sequence encodes CASRRTGGFTGELFF.